This TCR beta chain was found in a study of blood T cells in healthy people across ages. The ends lost 1 base at V and 1 base at J; junction bases unmatched: 3. The CDR3 totals 15 residues. Germline V CDR1 and CDR2: SEHNR, FQNEAQ (reference sequence). This clonotype was observed a handful of times. A second PCR, run for roughly 6 to 11 cycles, used a sample-barcoded 5' primer plus a J-beta primer mix. TCRdb called the 5' RACE reads again in MiXCR, with one record for every CDR3 protein. The table includes some 1.4 million distinct CDR3 sequences, 42% detected once. The genes are TRBV7-9 and TRBJ2-5; 7 nucleotides match TRBD2. The TCR was taken from a woman aged 18-29 years in good health. Material: blood. Written as DNA, the CDR3 is TGTGCCAGCAGCTTAGAGCGCGGGGGCCAAGAGACCCAGTACTTC. Its translation: CASSLERGGQETQYF.